This TCR beta chain was obtained from a study of T cells in Graves' hyperthyroidism and ophthalmopathy. Overall study findings and caveats: Blood also showed most of the thyroid clonotypes that were expanded above 0.001.

Patients aged 18 to 65 had newly diagnosed hyperthyroidism of under 2 months' duration. With respect to this clonotype: The antigen is undetermined.

Amplified TCR beta CDR3 regions derived from RNA transcripts. HTBI primers were the set used in a first-round RT-PCR of the TCR CDR3. Each CDR3 protein is one row after TCRdb ran MiXCR on the multiplex PCR reads. Counted here are about 250,000 distinct CDR3 sequences, roughly 15% occurring once; the ten biggest clones make up over 30%. The TCR comes from a woman aged 45-59 years with Graves' hyperthyroidism that later progressed to Graves' ophthalmopathy. Sequenced input: blood.

The DNA of the CDR3 is TGTGCCAGCAGCGTAGCGGCTAGCGGGAGAAGAGGAGAGACCCAGTACTTC. This encodes CASSVAASGRRGETQYF. The J gene is TRBJ2-5, the V gene TRBV9, with TRBD2 matching over 10 bases. CDR3 length: 17 residues. The V gene's germline CDR1 is SGDLS and CDR2 YYNGEE. V shed 0 bases and J 4 bases; nucleotides not matched to a gene: 9.